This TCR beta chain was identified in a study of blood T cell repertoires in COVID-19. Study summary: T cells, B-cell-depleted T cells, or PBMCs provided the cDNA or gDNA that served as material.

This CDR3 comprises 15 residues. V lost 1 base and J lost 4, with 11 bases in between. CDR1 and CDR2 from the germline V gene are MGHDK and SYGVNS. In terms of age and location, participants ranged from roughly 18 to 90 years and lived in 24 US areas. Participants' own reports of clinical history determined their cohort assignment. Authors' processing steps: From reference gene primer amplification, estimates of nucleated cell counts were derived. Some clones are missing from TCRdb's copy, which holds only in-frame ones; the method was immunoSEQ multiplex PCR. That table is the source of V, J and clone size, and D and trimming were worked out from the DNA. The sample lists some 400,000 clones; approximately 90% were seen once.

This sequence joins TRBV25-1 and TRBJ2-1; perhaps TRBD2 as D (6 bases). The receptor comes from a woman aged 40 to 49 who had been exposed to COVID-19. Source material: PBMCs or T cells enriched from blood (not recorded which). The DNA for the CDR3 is TGTGCCAGCAGTGAATCTAGGAGGGTTTACAATGAGCAGTTCTTC. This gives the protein CASSESRRVYNEQFF.